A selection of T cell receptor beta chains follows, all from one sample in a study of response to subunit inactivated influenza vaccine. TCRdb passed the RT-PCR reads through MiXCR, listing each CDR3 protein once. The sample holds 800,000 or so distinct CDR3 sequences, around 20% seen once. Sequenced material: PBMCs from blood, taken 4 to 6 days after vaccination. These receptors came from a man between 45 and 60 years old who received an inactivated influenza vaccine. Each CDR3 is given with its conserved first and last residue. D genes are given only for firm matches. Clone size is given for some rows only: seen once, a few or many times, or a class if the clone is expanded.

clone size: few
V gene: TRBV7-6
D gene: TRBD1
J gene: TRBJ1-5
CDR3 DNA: TGTGCCAGCAGCTCCCCGGGACAGGGGCAGGGGAAGCCCCAGCATTTT
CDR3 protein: CASSSPGQGQGKPQHF

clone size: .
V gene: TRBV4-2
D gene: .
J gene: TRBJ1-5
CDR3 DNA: TGTGCCAGCAGCCAAGATTGGGCCAGCAATCAGCCCCAGCATTTT
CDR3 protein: CASSQDWASNQPQHF

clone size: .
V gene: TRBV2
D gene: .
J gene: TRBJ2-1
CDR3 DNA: TGTGCCAGGGTAGGACCATACAATGAGCAGTTCTTC
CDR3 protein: CARVGPYNEQFF

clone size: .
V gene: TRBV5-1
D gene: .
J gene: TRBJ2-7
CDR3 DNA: TGCGCCAGCTCGTGGGAGATCGACTACGAGCAGTACTTC
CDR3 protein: CASSWEIDYEQYF

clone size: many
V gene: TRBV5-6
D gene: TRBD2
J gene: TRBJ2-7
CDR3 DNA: TGTGCCAGCAGCACTAGCGGGAGCAGCTTCGAGCAGTACTTC
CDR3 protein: CASSTSGSSFEQYF

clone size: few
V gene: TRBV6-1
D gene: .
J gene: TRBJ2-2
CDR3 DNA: TGTGCCAGCAGCCCCGTAGGCGGGAACACCGGGGAGCTGTTTTTT
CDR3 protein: CASSPVGGNTGELFF

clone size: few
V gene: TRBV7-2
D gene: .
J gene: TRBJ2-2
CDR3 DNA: TGTGCCAGCAGCTTGCGACAAGTTCGGACCGGGGAGCTGTTTTTT
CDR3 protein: CASSLRQVRTGELFF

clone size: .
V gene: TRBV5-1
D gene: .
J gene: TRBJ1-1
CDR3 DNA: TGCGCCAGCAGCTTAATGGCACAGGGAGGGCAGGGCACTGAAGCTTTCTTT
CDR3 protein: CASSLMAQGGQGTEAFF

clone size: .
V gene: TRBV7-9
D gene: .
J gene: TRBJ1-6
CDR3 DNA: TGTGCTAGCAGCTTATACGGACGTCTCGGTAATTCACCCCTCCACTTT
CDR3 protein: CASSLYGRLGNSPLHF

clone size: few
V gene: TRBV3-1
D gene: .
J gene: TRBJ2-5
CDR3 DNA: TGTGCCAGCAGCCACATGTTGGAGACCCAGTACTTC
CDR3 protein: CASSHMLETQYF

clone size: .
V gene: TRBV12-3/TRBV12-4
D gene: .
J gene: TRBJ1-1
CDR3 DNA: TGTGCCAGCAGACGTACTCTTTGGACTTTCTTT
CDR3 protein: CASRRTLWTFF

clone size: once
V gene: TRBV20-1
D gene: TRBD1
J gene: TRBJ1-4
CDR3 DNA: TGCAGTATATTTCGGACAGGGACGAAGGAAAAACTGTTTTTT
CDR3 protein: CSIFRTGTKEKLFF

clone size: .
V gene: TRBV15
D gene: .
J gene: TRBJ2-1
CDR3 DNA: TGTGCCACCAGCAGTGAACCATTACTAGCCCGTACCTACAATGAGCAGTTCTTC
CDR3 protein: CATSSEPLLARTYNEQFF

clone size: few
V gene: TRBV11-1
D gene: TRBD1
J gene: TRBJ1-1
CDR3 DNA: TGTGCCAGCAGCTTACCCGGGACAGGGGGCAGGTTGAAGAACACTGAAGCTTTCTTT
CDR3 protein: CASSLPGTGGRLKNTEAFF

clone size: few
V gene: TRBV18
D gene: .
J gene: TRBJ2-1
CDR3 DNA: TGTGCCAGCTCACCACCCATGTACAATGAGCAGTTCTTC
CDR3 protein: CASSPPMYNEQFF

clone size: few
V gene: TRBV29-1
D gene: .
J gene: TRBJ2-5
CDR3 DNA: TGCAGCGTTGGCGCGGCGGGGATGGAGACCCAGTACTTC
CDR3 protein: CSVGAAGMETQYF

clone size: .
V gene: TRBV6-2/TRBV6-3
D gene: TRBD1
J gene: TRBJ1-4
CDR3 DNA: TGTGCCAGCACCGATCATTCGGACAGGAGTGGTAATGAAAAACTGTTTTTT
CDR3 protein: CASTDHSDRSGNEKLFF

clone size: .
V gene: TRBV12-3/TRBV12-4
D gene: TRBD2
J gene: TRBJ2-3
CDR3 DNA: TGTGCCAGCAGAGCGGGAAATACAGATACGCAGTATTTT
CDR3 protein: CASRAGNTDTQYF

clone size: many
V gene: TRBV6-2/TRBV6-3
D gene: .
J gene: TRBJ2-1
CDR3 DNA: TGTGCCAGCAGACTACGTGCCGATGAGCAGTTCTTC
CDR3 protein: CASRLRADEQFF

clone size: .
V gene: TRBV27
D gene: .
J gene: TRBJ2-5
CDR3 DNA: TGTGCCAGCAGTTTCTGGGGAACACAAGAGACCCAGTACTTC
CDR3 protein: CASSFWGTQETQYF

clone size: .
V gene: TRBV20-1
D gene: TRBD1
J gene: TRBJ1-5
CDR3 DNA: TGCAGTGCTATACGACAGGGTGGGCAGCCCCAGCATTTT
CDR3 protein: CSAIRQGGQPQHF

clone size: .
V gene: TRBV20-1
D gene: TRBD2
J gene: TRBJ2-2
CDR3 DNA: TGCAGTGCATCGCTAGCGGGGAAGAACACCGGGGAGCTGTTTTTT
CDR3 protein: CSASLAGKNTGELFF

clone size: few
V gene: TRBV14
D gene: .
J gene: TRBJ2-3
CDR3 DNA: TGTGCCAGCAGCCAAATCGGAGCCACAGATACGCAGTATTTT
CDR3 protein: CASSQIGATDTQYF

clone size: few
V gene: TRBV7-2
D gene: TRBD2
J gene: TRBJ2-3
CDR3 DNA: TGTGCCAGCAGCATTAGCGGGGCCCCACGGGGCACAGATACGCAGTATTTT
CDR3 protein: CASSISGAPRGTDTQYF

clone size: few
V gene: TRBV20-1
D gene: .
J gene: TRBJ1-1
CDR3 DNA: TGCAGTGCTAGAGATTACGGGGGTAACACTGAAGCTTTCTTT
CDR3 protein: CSARDYGGNTEAFF

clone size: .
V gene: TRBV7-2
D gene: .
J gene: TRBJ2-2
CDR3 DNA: TGTGCCAGCAGCCTTTGGTTTCGGACGAACACCGGGGAGCTGTTTTTT
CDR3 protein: CASSLWFRTNTGELFF

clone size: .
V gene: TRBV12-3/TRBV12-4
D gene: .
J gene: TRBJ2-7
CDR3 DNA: TGTGCCAGCAGTTTAAGGGTCGATACGACCTACGAGCATTACTTC
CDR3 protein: CASSLRVDTTYEHYF

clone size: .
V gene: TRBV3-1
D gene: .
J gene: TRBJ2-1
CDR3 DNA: TGTGCCAGCAGCCTTTCTAGCGAACCCTACAATGAGCAGTTCTTC
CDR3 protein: CASSLSSEPYNEQFF

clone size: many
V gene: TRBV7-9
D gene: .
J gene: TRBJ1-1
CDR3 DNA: TGTGCCAGCAGCAGACAGGCTAACACTGAAGCTTTCTTT
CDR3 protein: CASSRQANTEAFF

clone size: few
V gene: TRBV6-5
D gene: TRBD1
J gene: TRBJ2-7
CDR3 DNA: TGTGCCAGCAGTTACGCCCTCGCTCCAGGGGGCGCGGGATCCTACGAGCAGTACTTC
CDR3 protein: CASSYALAPGGAGSYEQYF

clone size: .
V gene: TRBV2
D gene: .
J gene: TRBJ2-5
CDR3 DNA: TGTGCCAGCAACTTAGTGGGAGGGGGTGAAGAGACCCAGTACTTC
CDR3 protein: CASNLVGGGEETQYF

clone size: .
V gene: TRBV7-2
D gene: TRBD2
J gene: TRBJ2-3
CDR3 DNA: TGTGCCAGCAGCTTATGGTGGGGGAGGGATAAGTACACAGATACGCAGTATTTT
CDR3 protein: CASSLWWGRDKYTDTQYF

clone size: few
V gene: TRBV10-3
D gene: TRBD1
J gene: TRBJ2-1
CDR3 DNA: TGTGCCATCAGCAGACAGGGGAGGAAAAATGAGCAGTTCTTC
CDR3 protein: CAISRQGRKNEQFF

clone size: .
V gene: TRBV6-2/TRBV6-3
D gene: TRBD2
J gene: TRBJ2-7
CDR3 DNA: TGTGCCAGCAGTTACGGGGTAGCGGGGAGACGACACTCCTACGAGCAGTACTTC
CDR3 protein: CASSYGVAGRRHSYEQYF

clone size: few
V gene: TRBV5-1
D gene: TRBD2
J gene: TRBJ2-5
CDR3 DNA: TGCGCCAGCAGCCTCAGGACTAGTTCGGAGACCCAGTACTTC
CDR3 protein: CASSLRTSSETQYF

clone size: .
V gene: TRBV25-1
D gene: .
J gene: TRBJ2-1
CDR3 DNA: TGTGCCAGCAGTGAAAGCGGACTCCCCTACAATGAGCAGTTCTTC
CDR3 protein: CASSESGLPYNEQFF

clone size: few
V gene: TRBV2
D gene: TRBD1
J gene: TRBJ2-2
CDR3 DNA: TGTGCCAGCAGGAACAGGGGCCCCGGGGAGCTGTTTTTT
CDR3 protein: CASRNRGPGELFF

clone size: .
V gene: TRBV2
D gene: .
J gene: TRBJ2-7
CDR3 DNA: TGTGCCAGCAGTGAAAGACGCCTTAGCTACGAGCAGTACTTC
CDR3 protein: CASSERRLSYEQYF

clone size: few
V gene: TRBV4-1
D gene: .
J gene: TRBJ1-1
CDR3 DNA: TGCGCCAGCAGCCAACTGGCCCTTCCTCGGGGTGAAGCTTTCTTT
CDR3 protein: CASSQLALPRGEAFF

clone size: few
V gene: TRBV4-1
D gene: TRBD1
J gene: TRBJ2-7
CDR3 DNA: TGCGCCAGCAGCCCATCAAGCACAGACGTGTGGGACAGGGGAAACCACGAGCAGTACTTC
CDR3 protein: CASSPSSTDVWDRGNHEQYF

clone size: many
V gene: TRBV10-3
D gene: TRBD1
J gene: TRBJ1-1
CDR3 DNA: TGTGCCATCAGTGATCCCAGGACAGGGGGCACTGAAGCTTTCTTT
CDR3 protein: CAISDPRTGGTEAFF

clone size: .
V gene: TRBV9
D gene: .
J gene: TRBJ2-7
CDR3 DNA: TGTGCCAGCAGCGTAGGCCTATTCTCCTACGAGCAGTACTTC
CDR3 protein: CASSVGLFSYEQYF

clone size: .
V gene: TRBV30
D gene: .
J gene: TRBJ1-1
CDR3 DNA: TGTGCCTGGAGTACCCCGAACACTGAAGCTTTCTTT
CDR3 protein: CAWSTPNTEAFF